The sequence of this TCR beta chain was determined in a study of shared clonotypes between healthy human individuals. Study-level results: Read depth was anticipated to influence clonotype sharing among donors.

Assay used: immunoSEQ multiplex PCR; TCRdb lists only in-frame clones, some missing. The table lists roughly 2,500,000 clones, more than 85% of them singletons. This CDR3 region has 14 residues. Germline CDR1 is MNHNY and CDR2 is SVGAGI (reference sequence). V was clipped by 5 bases and J by 0 bases, with 8 bases between them. About this clone itself: The antigen is unknown.

The TCR originated in a man younger than 35 in good health. Some clones in this sample may be carry-over from other donors' samples. The chain joins TRBV6-6 to TRBJ2-1; D is uncertain. The sequencing input was naive CD4+ T cells from PBMCs. The subset was: CD45RA+ positively selected. CDR3 nucleotides: TGTGCCAGCAGTCACATAGGCTCCTACAATGAGCAGTTCTTC. Translated: CASSHIGSYNEQFF.